Listed below are T cell receptor beta chains from one sample, sequenced in a study of T-cell reconstitution after alpha-beta-depleted transplantation in children. TCRdb re-analysed the PCR reads in MiXCR, keeping a single row per CDR3 protein. This table has about 460,000 distinct CDR3 sequences, around 10% appearing once. The sample was PBMCs, mostly from graft donor cells, taken 180 days after TCRalphabeta/CD19-depleted stem cell transplant. These receptors originate from a female patient aged 2 to 10 who had a stem cell transplant for aplastic anemia, so the T cells may come from the graft donor. Both conserved end residues are part of each CDR3. The D gene is left open where the match is weak. The size entry is marked missing in some rows and otherwise reads once, few, many or a size class.

clone_size,cdr3_length,v_call,d_call,j_call,cdr3_nt,cdr3_aa
few,11,TRBV5-1,TRBD1,TRBJ2-5,TGCGCCAGAGGCAGGGGGGAGACCCAGTACTTC,CARGRGETQYF
.,14,TRBV25-1,.,TRBJ1-1,TGTGCCAGCAGTGAAGATCGCGCAGGGCTGGATGCTTTCTTT,CASSEDRAGLDAFF
few,14,TRBV29-1,TRBD1,TRBJ2-5,TGCAGCGCCTTGGCGGACAGGAGGATGGAGACCCAGTACTTC,CSALADRRMETQYF
.,14,TRBV5-1,TRBD1,TRBJ1-2,TGCGCCAGCAGCTACAGGGTGGACAGGGGTGGCTACACCTTC,CASSYRVDRGGYTF
.,12,TRBV20-1,TRBD1,TRBJ1-3,TGCAGTGCGACAGGGGCAGGAAACACCATATATTTT,CSATGAGNTIYF
.,15,TRBV28,.,TRBJ2-3,TGTGCCAGCACCTTGGGAGGGACAAGCACAGATACGCAGTATTTT,CASTLGGTSTDTQYF
.,16,TRBV9,TRBD2,TRBJ2-2,TGTGCCAGCAGCGTTATAGCGGGAGGCGGTACCGGGGAGCTGTTTTTT,CASSVIAGGGTGELFF
.,16,TRBV7-8,TRBD2,TRBJ2-3,TGTGCCAGCAGCGGACGGACTAGCGGGAGGACAGATACGCAGTATTTT,CASSGRTSGRTDTQYF
many,14,TRBV7-2,.,TRBJ2-2,TGTGCCAGCAGCTTATACTCTAGTTACGGGGAGCTGTTTTTT,CASSLYSSYGELFF
few,16,TRBV5-1,TRBD1,TRBJ2-3,TGCGCCAGCAGCTTGGGTGGGACAGGGGGCGACGATACGCAGTATTTT,CASSLGGTGGDDTQYF
few,16,TRBV28,TRBD2,TRBJ2-1,TGTGCCAGCAGTTTGACTAGCGGGAGTGTGGGCTATGAGCAGTTCTTC,CASSLTSGSVGYEQFF
many,14,TRBV7-2,.,TRBJ2-1,TGTGCCAGCAGCTTAGCTTCCTGGTACAATGAGCAGTTCTTC,CASSLASWYNEQFF
.,16,TRBV5-1,TRBD1,TRBJ1-2,TGCGCCAGCAGCTTGGAGGACAGGGGCGGGGGGTATGGCTACACCTTC,CASSLEDRGGGYGYTF
few,15,TRBV18,.,TRBJ1-5,TGTGCCAGCTCATCCATGGAGACCGGCAATCAGCCCCAGCATTTT,CASSSMETGNQPQHF
few,17,TRBV4-2,TRBD2,TRBJ2-5,TGTGCCAGCAGCCAAGTCACTAGCGGGGGCGGAAATGAGACCCAGTACTTC,CASSQVTSGGGNETQYF
once,14,TRBV27,.,TRBJ1-2,TGTGCCAGCAGTTTACGGGGGCGCCACGATGGCTACACCTTC,CASSLRGRHDGYTF
.,16,TRBV12-3/TRBV12-4,TRBD1,TRBJ1-2,TGTGCCAGCAGTCCGGAACGGACAGGGGGGGAGGATGGCTACACCTTC,CASSPERTGGEDGYTF
few,15,TRBV10-3,.,TRBJ2-1,TGTGCCATCAGTGAGCGTAGCGGCTCCTACAATGAGCAGTTCTTC,CAISERSGSYNEQFF
many,17,TRBV4-3,TRBD1,TRBJ2-1,TGCGCCAGCAGCCAAGAAGCGAAGGACAGGGATCATGATGAGCAGTTCTTC,CASSQEAKDRDHDEQFF
many,13,TRBV5-1,TRBD1,TRBJ1-5,TGCGCCAGCAGCTGGGACAGGGACGGGCCCCAGCATTTT,CASSWDRDGPQHF
few,15,TRBV7-3,.,TRBJ2-6,TGTGCCAGCAGCGCAACCCAGTCTGGGGCCAACGTCCTGACTTTC,CASSATQSGANVLTF
.,17,TRBV7-2,TRBD2,TRBJ2-1,TGTGCCAGCAGCTTTAGCGGGATGGTGGGGTGGGGCGATGAGCAGTTCTTC,CASSFSGMVGWGDEQFF
few,14,TRBV7-2,.,TRBJ2-1,TGTGCCAGCAGCCACCGCCCGAGGGTCGATGAGCAGTTCTTC,CASSHRPRVDEQFF
.,17,TRBV7-2,.,TRBJ2-1,TGTGCCAGCAGCCCGCCATTGAGCGGCGCCCCCTACAATGAGCAGTTCTTC,CASSPPLSGAPYNEQFF
few,15,TRBV20-1,TRBD1,TRBJ1-4,TGCAGTGCCCAGACAGGGGGCGCAACTAATGAAAAACTGTTTTTT,CSAQTGGATNEKLFF
few,13,TRBV21-1,.,TRBJ2-2,TGTGCCAGTCCTAAGGGGGACACCGGGGAGCTGTTTTTT,CASPKGDTGELFF
many,14,TRBV12-3/TRBV12-4,TRBD1,TRBJ1-1,TGTGCCAGCAGTCCCGGACAGGAGAACACTGAAGCTTTCTTT,CASSPGQENTEAFF
.,13,TRBV3-1,.,TRBJ2-1,TGTGCAACTAAAAAGATTGGGCAGAATGAGCAGTTCTTC,CATKKIGQNEQFF
.,16,TRBV10-1,TRBD2,TRBJ2-2,TGCGCCAGCAGTGACCCCGGGACTAGGGGCACCGGGGAGCTGTTTTTT,CASSDPGTRGTGELFF
.,15,TRBV30,TRBD1,TRBJ1-2,TGTGCCTGGAGTGTCTGGGGACAGGGGAACTATGGCTACACCTTC,CAWSVWGQGNYGYTF
.,14,TRBV15,.,TRBJ2-7,TGTGCCACCAGCAGAGACAGGTTAGGTTACGAGCAGTACTTC,CATSRDRLGYEQYF
few,14,TRBV27,.,TRBJ1-1,TGTGCCAGCAGTTTCTACACAGGTAACACTGAAGCTTTCTTT,CASSFYTGNTEAFF
many,11,TRBV20-1,.,TRBJ1-1,TGCAGTGCTGGACGGCGGATTGAAGCTTTCTTT,CSAGRRIEAFF
many,13,TRBV29-1,.,TRBJ1-2,TGCAGCGTTGAAAGGCCGCCCGTCGGTGGCTACACCTTC,CSVERPPVGGYTF
.,17,TRBV12-5,.,TRBJ2-2,TGTGCTAGTGGTTTGGTGCCTACAGGGAGGAACACCGGGGAGCTGTTTTTT,CASGLVPTGRNTGELFF
.,14,TRBV6-5,.,TRBJ2-7,TGTGCCAGCAGTTACGCCGAGCAGACCTACGAGCAGTACTTC,CASSYAEQTYEQYF
few,13,TRBV20-1,.,TRBJ2-1,TGCAGTGCCCGAGAGGGGGGGGAGGGTGAGCAGTTCTTC,CSAREGGEGEQFF
many,14,TRBV29-1,TRBD1,TRBJ2-5,TGCAGCGTTGAGCGGAACAGGGGCCAAGAGACCCAGTACTTC,CSVERNRGQETQYF
.,15,TRBV12-3/TRBV12-4,.,TRBJ2-2,TGTGCCAGCAGTTTCCAGCGCACGAACACCGGGGAGCTGTTTTTT,CASSFQRTNTGELFF
few,15,TRBV5-6,.,TRBJ2-5,TGTGCCAGCAGCTTAAATACGGGATTGCAAGAGACCCAGTACTTC,CASSLNTGLQETQYF
few,14,TRBV5-1,.,TRBJ1-1,TGCGCCAGCAGCTTGAGCGCCGGGAGCCCCGAAGCTTTCTTT,CASSLSAGSPEAFF
.,16,TRBV11-1,TRBD2,TRBJ2-1,TGTGCCAGCAGCGGCCGACTAGCGGGGTTATACAATGAGCAGTTCTTC,CASSGRLAGLYNEQFF
.,15,TRBV7-2,TRBD1,TRBJ2-2,TGTGCCAGCACCCCGGACAGGTTGGACACCGGGGAGCTGTTTTTT,CASTPDRLDTGELFF
.,13,TRBV18,.,TRBJ2-5,TGTGCCAGCTCACCACAGACTCCAAAGACCCAGTACTTC,CASSPQTPKTQYF
many,15,TRBV29-1,.,TRBJ2-1,TGCAGCGTTTTTCTCGGGAGCGGCACCTACAATGAGCAGTTCTTC,CSVFLGSGTYNEQFF
many,17,TRBV21-1,.,TRBJ2-7,TGTGCCAGCAGCAAAGACCCTACCGGGACAGGGTCCTACGAGCAGTACTTC,CASSKDPTGTGSYEQYF
few,17,TRBV5-1,TRBD1,TRBJ1-6,TGCGCCAGCAGCGTCGGACAGGAAAACTCCTATAATTCACCCCTCCACTTT,CASSVGQENSYNSPLHF
few,15,TRBV7-9,.,TRBJ2-1,TGTGCCAGCAGCTTAGGGACTATAGTTTACAATGAGCAGTTCTTC,CASSLGTIVYNEQFF
few,14,TRBV7-2,.,TRBJ2-1,TGTGCCAGCAGCTTAGGTTTTGGGGGCAATGAGCAGTTCTTC,CASSLGFGGNEQFF
.,15,TRBV9,.,TRBJ1-4,TGTGCCAGCAGCCCAACGGGTTCGGGTAATGAAAAACTGTTTTTT,CASSPTGSGNEKLFF
few,14,TRBV19,TRBD1,TRBJ2-1,TGTGCCAGTAGTGTCCAACAGGGGGCGAATGAGCAGTTCTTC,CASSVQQGANEQFF
few,20,TRBV11-2,.,TRBJ2-4,TGTGCCAGCAGCTTAGGACAAGCGCCTCTAGCGCTTCTAGCCAAAAACATTCAGTACTTC,CASSLGQAPLALLAKNIQYF